This TCR beta chain emerged from a study of cytomegalovirus exposure and HLA in healthy donors. Study-level points and caveats: Later on, an analysis tied 15,000 to 20,000 TCR beta sequences to HLA alleles at 0.05 false discovery rate.

CDR1 SGDLS and CDR2 YYNGEE come from the germline V gene. V trimming: 3 bases; J trimming: 5 bases; junction bases outside the gene matches: 4. The CDR3 has 14 amino acids. Notes on this clone: Its antigen is not identified.

PCR amplification relied on 60 Vbeta primers (plus 13 Jbeta primers). Data came from immunoSEQ multiplex PCR; TCRdb stores just in-frame clones and leaves some out. The repertoire holds approximately 190,000 clones, with around 85% as singletons. The chain has TRBV9 and TRBJ1-2, with TRBD1 matching 10 bases. The source is a man aged 35-49 years in good health and CMV-seropositive. Sequenced sample: PBMCs. The CDR3 DNA follows: TGTGCCAGCAGCGCGACAGGGGGCAGGTATGGCTACACCTTC. Protein sequence: CASSATGGRYGYTF.